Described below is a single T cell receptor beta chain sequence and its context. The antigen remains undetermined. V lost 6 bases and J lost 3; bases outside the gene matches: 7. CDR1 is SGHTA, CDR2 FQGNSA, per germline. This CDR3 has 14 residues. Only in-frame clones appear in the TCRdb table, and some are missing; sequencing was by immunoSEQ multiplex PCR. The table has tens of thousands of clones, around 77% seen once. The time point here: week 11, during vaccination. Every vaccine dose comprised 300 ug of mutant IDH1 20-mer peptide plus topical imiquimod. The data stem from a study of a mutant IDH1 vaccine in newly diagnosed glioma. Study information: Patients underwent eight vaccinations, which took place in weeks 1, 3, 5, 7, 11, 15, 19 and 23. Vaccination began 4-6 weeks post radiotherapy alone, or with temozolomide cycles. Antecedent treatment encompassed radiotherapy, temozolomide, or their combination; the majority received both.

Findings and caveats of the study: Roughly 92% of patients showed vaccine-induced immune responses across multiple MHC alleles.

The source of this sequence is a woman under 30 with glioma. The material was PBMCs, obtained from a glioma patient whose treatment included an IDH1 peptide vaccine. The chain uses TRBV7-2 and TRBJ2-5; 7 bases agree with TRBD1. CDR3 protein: CASRTAGTEETQYF. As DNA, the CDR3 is TGTGCCAGCAGGACCGCCGGGACAGAAGAGACCCAGTACTTC.